This T cell receptor beta chain was sequenced for a study of shared clonotypes between healthy human individuals. Clones were read by immunoSEQ multiplex PCR, and TCRdb kept only the in-frame ones, dropping some. The profile shows 2 million or so clones, about 95% of them singletons. Naive-designated CD8 cells lacked CD45RO, were positively enriched for CCR7, and omitted terminally differentiated effector memory CD45RA+ cells. Those who donated, Caucasian adults without exception, all lived in Nashville, Tennessee. This CDR3 comprises 15 residues. Trimming shortened V by 0 bases and J by 8 bases, and 14 bases separated the two germline ends.

The sequenced sample was naive CD8+ T cells sorted from blood. The clonotype originates from a young man in good health. The V call is TRBV23-1, the J call TRBJ2-1, with D possibly called TRBD1 or TRBD2 (6 bases each). TRBV23-1 counts as an open reading frame of uncertain function. The CDR3 DNA is TGCGCCAGCAGTCAATCGGAACAGGGAGGAGATGAGCAGTTCTTC. This gives the protein CASSQSEQGGDEQFF.